The 25 T cell receptor beta chains below were found in one sample sequenced in a study of beta chain features in type 1 diabetes. Expressed TCRB transcripts were sequenced after all isolated RNA was converted to cDNA. Data came from immunoSEQ multiplex PCR; TCRdb stores just in-frame clones and leaves some out. The sample records about 270,000 clones, approximately 14% being singletons. The specimen sequenced was naive CD4+ T cells from blood. Receptor source: a woman aged 40-49 years in good health.

There are a few counts of this clone. The CDR3 region has the DNA TGTGCCAGCTCACCGGGGCAGTCCCAAGAGACCCAGTACTTC. Translating it yields CASSPGQSQETQYF. This chain joins TRBV18 and TRBJ2-5, with D perhaps matching TRBD1 (5 bases). Trimming pared 3 bases from V and 1 base from J, leaving 9 bases between. The CDR3 loop spans 14 amino acids. CDR1 is KGHSH and CDR2 is LQKENI in the germline V gene.

The rearrangement links TRBV5-4 to TRBJ2-7; D ambiguous. The CDR3 extends over 15 amino acids. Germline V gives CDR1 SGHNT, CDR2 YYREEE (reference sequence). Trimming removed 0 bases from V and 1 base from J, with 11 bases in between. The CDR3 DNA follows: TGTGCCAGCAGCTTGGCGTCTAGAGAATCCTACGAGCAGTACTTC. Translated, it gives CASSLASRESYEQYF.

This clone has a handful of counts. The J gene is TRBJ2-7, the V gene TRBV18, with 7 bases lining up with TRBD1. V shed 2 bases and J 3 bases; nucleotides not matched to a gene: 4. In germline, CDR1 is KGHSH, CDR2 LQKENI. This CDR3 has 14 amino acids. The DNA for the CDR3 is TGTGCCAGCTCACCAAACAGGGGAGTCTACGAGCAGTACTTC. It translates to CASSPNRGVYEQYF.

This clone was recorded a few times. The chain is built from TRBV5-1 and TRBJ2-5, with TRBD1 identical over 8 bases. This CDR3 region has 15 residues. The germline CDR1 and CDR2 sequences are SGHRS and YFSETQ. V dropped 6 bases and J dropped 4; count of bases not matched to a gene: 11. The CDR3 here is CASTDAATGVETQYF. The CDR3 bases are TGCGCCAGCACCGACGCCGCGACAGGGGTAGAGACCCAGTACTTC.

The gene calls are TRBV4-1 and TRBJ1-2, with D maybe TRBD1 (6 bases). Trimming stripped 3 bases from V and 3 bases from J, with 20 bases between. CDR1 and CDR2 (germline): MGHRA, YSYEKL. This CDR3 spans 17 amino acids. CDR3 protein: CASSQTTGGGRYYGYTF. The DNA of the CDR3 is TGCGCCAGCAGCCAGACGACTGGGGGGGGCCGGTACTATGGCTACACCTTC.

A few counts support this clone. The chain carries TRBV10-3 and TRBJ2-5, with D maybe TRBD1 (5 bases). This CDR3 is built from 13 residues. CDR1 and CDR2 from the germline V gene are ENHRY and SYGVKD. Deletions cut 5 bases from V and 3 bases from J, with 10 bases between. The CDR3 sequence: CAISKRGEETQYF. CDR3 coding DNA: TGTGCCATCAGTAAAAGGGGCGAAGAGACCCAGTACTTC.

The DNA of the CDR3 is TGTGCCAGCGAGAGAGATCGGGTCACTGAAGCTTTCTTT. Translating gives CASERDRVTEAFF. V gene TRBV6-6 combines with J gene TRBJ1-1; the D is unclear. The CDR3 consists of 13 residues. V was shortened by 8 bases and J by 4 bases, with 14 bases between the two germline ends. Germline loops: CDR1 MNHNY, CDR2 SVGAGI (reference sequence).

This chain uses TRBV29-1 with TRBJ1-2; D is possibly TRBD1 (5 bases). This CDR3 has 13 amino acids. Trimming took off 6 bases at V and 2 bases at J, with 13 bases between the two ends. From germline, CDR1 is SQVTM and CDR2 ANQGSEA. CDR3 bases: TGCAGCGTCGGCAGGGAAGAAAACTATGGCTACACCTTC. Translating it yields CSVGREENYGYTF.

The chain has TRBV2 and TRBJ2-4; 7 bases align to TRBD2. CDR1 and CDR2 from the germline V gene are SNHLY and FYNNEI. The CDR3 contains 14 residues. V lost 4 bases and J lost 9; bases outside the gene matches: 9. CDR3 nucleotide sequence: TGTGCCAGCAGTGTACTCGGGGGGAAGGGCATTCAGTACTTC. This codes for CASSVLGGKGIQYF.

This rearrangement joins TRBV7-8 to TRBJ1-1; 7 nucleotides align to TRBD1. Unmatched junction bases numbered 6, after V lost 1 base and J lost 1 base. Germline CDR1 reads SGHVS; CDR2 reads FQNEAQ. This CDR3 contains 16 residues. In DNA form, the CDR3 reads TGTGCCAGCAGCTTAGGGGGGACAGTCAGGAACACTGAAGCTTTCTTT. It yields the protein CASSLGGTVRNTEAFF. The full variable domain, rest sourced from reference TRBV7-8 and TRBJ1-1, is GAGVSQSPRYKVAKRGQDVALRCDPISGHVSLFWYQQALGQGPEFLTYFQNEAQLDKSGLPSDRFFAERPEGSVSTLKIQRTQQEDSAVYLCASSLGGTVRNTEAFFGQGTRLTVV.

The gene calls are TRBV7-2 and TRBJ2-1, with TRBD1 matching 8 bases. The CDR3 is 15 amino acids. V shed 4 bases and J 4 bases; nucleotides not matched to a gene: 6. The germline CDR1 and CDR2 sequences are SGHTA and FQGNSA. The CDR3 is CASSSGGAGYNEQFF. For the CDR3, the DNA is TGTGCCAGCAGCTCAGGGGGCGCCGGTTACAATGAGCAGTTCTTC.

CDR3 sequence (DNA): TGTGCCAGCAGCTTAGCCGGTACCGCAACCTACGAGCAGTACTTC. This gives the protein CASSLAGTATYEQYF. The genes are TRBV7-2 and TRBJ2-7, with D uncertain. The V gene's germline CDR1 is SGHTA and CDR2 FQGNSA. CDR3 size: 15 residues. Trimming took 0 bases from V and 2 from J, leaving 11 bases between them. Supplemented by reference TRBV7-2 and TRBJ2-7, the full variable domain reads GAGVSQSPSNKVTEKGKDVELRCDPISGHTALYWYRQSLGQGLEFLIYFQGNSAPDKSGLPSDRFSAERTGGSVSTLTIQRTQQEDSAVYLCASSLAGTATYEQYFGPGTRLTVT.

In this sample, this clone turned up a few times. The rearrangement joins TRBV18 to TRBJ2-1, with a weak D call TRBD2 (6 bases). The CDR3 length is 14 residues. Looked up from germline, CDR1 is KGHSH and CDR2 is LQKENI. V was shortened by 1 base and J by 6 bases, with 10 bases between the two germline ends. The CDR3 protein is CASSPQDGGNEQFF. CDR3 in DNA: TGTGCCAGCTCACCACAGGACGGGGGCAATGAGCAGTTCTTC.

CDR3 in DNA: TGTGCCAGCAGCCTGGACAGGGACCTCGCTTTGAATTCACCCCTCCACTTT. Translating it yields CASSLDRDLALNSPLHF. The chain has TRBV7-9 and TRBJ1-6, with 8 nucleotides matching TRBD1. The germline CDR1 and CDR2 sequences are SEHNR and FQNEAQ (reference sequence). V shed 5 bases and J 7 bases; nucleotides not matched to a gene: 13. This CDR3 spans 17 amino acids.

The genes are TRBV2 and TRBJ2-4; D gene uncertain. This CDR3 is 16 amino acids long. Germline V lookup: CDR1 SNHLY, CDR2 FYNNEI. V was shortened by 6 bases and J by 0 bases, with 15 bases between the two germline ends. CDR3 coding DNA: TGTGCCAGCAGACAAATTACCGGGTTAGCCAAAAACATTCAGTACTTC. Amino acid sequence: CASRQITGLAKNIQYF. Complete variable domain (other parts from reference TRBV2 and TRBJ2-4): EPEVTQTPSHQVTQMGQEVILRCVPISNHLYFYWYRQILGQKVEFLVSFYNNEISEKSEIFDDQFSVERPDGSNFTLKIRSTKLEDSAMYFCASRQITGLAKNIQYFGAGTRLSVL.

This clone was seen more than once but under ten times. The J gene is TRBJ2-3, the V gene TRBV5-4, with TRBD2 matching 11 bases. Germline V gene lookup returns CDR1 SGHNT and CDR2 YYREEE (reference sequence). J was trimmed by 2 bases and V by 4 bases; bases with no gene match: 6. The CDR3 runs to 16 residues. The chain's CDR3 is CASSIRLAGTTDTQYF. CDR3 sequence (DNA): TGTGCCAGCAGCATCCGACTAGCGGGGACCACAGATACGCAGTATTTT.

J is TRBJ1-5 and V is TRBV7-9; 8 bases match TRBD1. The V gene's germline CDR1 is SEHNR and CDR2 FQNEAQ (reference sequence). The CDR3 spans 16 residues. Unmatched junction bases numbered 6, after V lost 1 base and J lost 4 bases. As DNA, the CDR3 is TGTGCCAGCAGCTTAGGGACAGGGAATGCAAATCAGCCCCAGCATTTT. It translates to CASSLGTGNANQPQHF. Together with reference TRBV7-9 and TRBJ1-5, the CDR3 gives the full variable domain: DTGVSQNPRHKITKRGQNVTFRCDPISEHNRLYWYRQTLGQGPEFLTYFQNEAQLEKSRLLSDRFSAERPKGSFSTLEIQRTEQGDSAMYLCASSLGTGNANQPQHFGDGTRLSIL.

The chain employs TRBV2 and TRBJ1-5; 7 bases are a match to TRBD1. Germline assignment: CDR1 SNHLY and CDR2 FYNNEI. Trimming took 7 bases from V and 5 from J; bases not matched to a gene: 8. This CDR3 has 14 amino acids. CDR3 bases: TGTGCCAGCACTCTGACAGGGATGGATCAGCCCCAGCATTTT. Its protein product is CASTLTGMDQPQHF.

For the CDR3, the DNA is TGCGCCAGCAGCAACGCGGGACAGGGTCTTCGGAGAGCTTTCTTT. As protein: CASSNAGQGLRRAFF. The chain is built from TRBV5-1 and TRBJ1-1; TRBD1 aligns across 9 bases. The CDR3 runs to 15 residues. J lost 10 bases, V lost 4 bases, and 14 bases had no gene match. Germline V lookup: CDR1 SGHRS, CDR2 YFSETQ.

In this sample, this clone turned up a few times. Other DNA variants within this sample encode the same CDR3. This chain connects TRBV19 to TRBJ1-2, with D tentatively TRBD1 (5 bases). The V end lost 3 bases, the J end lost 2 bases, and 7 bases lay between the germline ends. The CDR3 length is 13 residues. Germline lookup yields CDR1 LNHDA and CDR2 SQIVND (reference sequence). The CDR3 nucleotides read TGTGCCAGTAGTATTTCAGGGAACTATGGCTACACCTTC. Translation gives CASSISGNYGYTF.

This clone was detected only a few times. The V and J genes are TRBV5-6 and TRBJ2-5, with 8 bases that match TRBD1. The germline V gene encodes CDR1 SGHDT and CDR2 YYEEEE. V gave up 3 bases and J gave up 0 bases; unmatched junction bases: 16. The CDR3 extends over 19 amino acids. The CDR3 nucleotides are TGTGCCAGCAGCTCCTGGACAGGGTCCCAAGGGGAGGACCAAGAGACCCAGTACTTC. It encodes CASSSWTGSQGEDQETQYF.

The rearrangement uses TRBV23-1 and TRBJ2-3; 10 bases are a match to TRBD2. TRBV23-1 is an open reading frame whose function is uncertain. CDR3 length: 18 residues. V lost 0 bases and J lost 2; bases outside the gene matches: 8. CDR3 region: CASSQSCLAGVDTDTQYF. Here the CDR3 DNA reads TGCGCCAGCAGTCAATCGTGCCTAGCGGGGGTTGACACAGATACGCAGTATTTT.

This chain connects TRBV6-5 to TRBJ2-3, with 14 bases fitting TRBD2. J was trimmed by 6 bases and V by 2 bases; bases with no gene match: 4. CDR3 length: 16 amino acids. The germline CDR1 and CDR2 sequences are MNHEY and SVGAGI. The CDR3 protein is CASSYRTSGGYDTQYF. The CDR3 DNA follows: TGTGCCAGCAGTTACCGGACTAGCGGGGGGTATGATACGCAGTATTTT.

V usage is TRBV7-2 and J usage is TRBJ2-7, with a weak D call TRBD2 (6 bases). V was cut by 3 bases and J by 2 bases, with 8 bases left in between. CDR1 is SGHTA and CDR2 is FQGNSA in the germline V gene. The CDR3 length is 13 residues. The CDR3 protein is CASSFRGTYEQYF. The CDR3 nucleotides are TGTGCCAGCAGCTTCCGGGGGACCTACGAGCAGTACTTC.

The genes are TRBV25-1 and TRBJ2-7, with 10 bases aligning to TRBD1. The CDR3 sequence is 15 residues long. The germline CDR1 and CDR2 sequences are MGHDK and SYGVNS. The ends lost 6 bases at V and 3 bases at J; junction bases unmatched: 8. CDR3 protein: CASRASRDRGYEQYF. CDR3 bases: TGTGCCAGCAGGGCGAGCCGGGACAGGGGCTACGAGCAGTACTTC.